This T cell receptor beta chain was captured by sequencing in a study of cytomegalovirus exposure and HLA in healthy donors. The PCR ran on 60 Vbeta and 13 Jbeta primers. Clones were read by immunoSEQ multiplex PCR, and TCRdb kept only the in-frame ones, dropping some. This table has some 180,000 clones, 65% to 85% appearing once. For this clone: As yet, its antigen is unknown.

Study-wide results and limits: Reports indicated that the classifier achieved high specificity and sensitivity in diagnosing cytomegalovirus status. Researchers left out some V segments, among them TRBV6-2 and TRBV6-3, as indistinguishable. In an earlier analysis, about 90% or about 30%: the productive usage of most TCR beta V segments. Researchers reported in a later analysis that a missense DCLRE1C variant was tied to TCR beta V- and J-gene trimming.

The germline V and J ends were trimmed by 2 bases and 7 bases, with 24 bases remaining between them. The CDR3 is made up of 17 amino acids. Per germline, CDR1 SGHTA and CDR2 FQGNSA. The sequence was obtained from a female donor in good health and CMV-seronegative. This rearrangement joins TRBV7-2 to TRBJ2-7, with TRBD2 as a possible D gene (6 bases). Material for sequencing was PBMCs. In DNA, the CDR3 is TGTGCCAGCAGCTTAAGGACGGAACTAGCAGCCCACCGGGAGCAGTACTTC. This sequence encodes CASSLRTELAAHREQYF.